Each of the 16 T cell receptor beta chains below was sequenced from the same sample in a study of CD8 T cells in ankylosing spondylitis. Using its own MiXCR run on the 5' RACE reads, TCRdb lists one record per CDR3 protein. The sample includes some 220,000 distinct CDR3 sequences, about 6.7% seen only once; the top ten take 12% to 15%. No cognate antigen is known for these TCRs. Regarding the study as a whole: Blood of patients with ankylosing spondylitis appeared to be characterized by a TCR beta motif of several highly homologous variants.

The sample comprised blood, either unsorted or a sorted T cell fraction (not recorded which). The receptors here all came from a male donor with ankylosing spondylitis.

There are many counts of this clonotype. This chain links TRBV7-8 with TRBJ1-5; perhaps TRBD1 as D (5 bases). This CDR3 has 13 amino acids. In germline, CDR1 is SGHVS, CDR2 FQNEAQ. Trimming shortened V by 4 bases and J by 7 bases, and 11 bases separated the two germline ends. The CDR3 is CASSSGLTQPQHF. CDR3 coding DNA: TGTGCCAGCAGCTCGGGACTTACCCAGCCCCAGCATTTT.

Many counts were recorded for this clonotype. The rearrangement joins TRBV7-9 to TRBJ2-7, with 9 nucleotides matching TRBD1. In germline, CDR1 is SEHNR, CDR2 FQNEAQ (reference sequence). This CDR3 has 12 amino acids. V lost 5 bases, J lost 8 bases, and 4 bases stayed unmatched. CDR3 DNA: TGTGCCAGCAGCCTACAGGGGGCGCAGCAGTACTTC. The encoded protein is CASSLQGAQQYF.

This clonotype was detected a few times. The chain is built from TRBV12-3 or TRBV12-4 and TRBJ1-2; the D is unclear. CDR3 length: 13 residues. V was pared by 8 bases and J by 8 bases, with 18 bases between. The CDR3 here is CASLPGPKKGYTF. CDR3 bases: TGTGCCAGCCTACCCGGACCTAAAAAGGGCTACACCTTC.

This clonotype was observed at least ten times. This chain links TRBV18 with TRBJ2-7; D is unresolved. CDR1 and CDR2 (germline): KGHSH, LQKENI. Trimming removed 2 bases at V and 5 bases at J, with 7 bases between. The CDR3 contains 12 residues. For the CDR3, the DNA is TGTGCCAGCTCACCAACGTACGACGAGCAGTACTTC. Amino acid sequence: CASSPTYDEQYF.

This clonotype was seen at least ten times. CDR3 coding DNA: TGTGCCAGCAACCGGGACAGGGTTTCACCCCTCCACTTT. It specifies CASNRDRVSPLHF. The gene calls are TRBV27 and TRBJ1-6; 9 bases agree with TRBD1. CDR3 length: 13 amino acids. Germline V gene data show CDR1 as MNHEY and CDR2 as SMNVEV (reference sequence). J was trimmed by 9 bases and V by 7 bases; bases with no gene match: 4.

This clonotype was seen at least ten times. The J gene is TRBJ1-1, the V gene TRBV7-9; D unresolved. CDR1 is SEHNR and CDR2 is FQNEAQ in the germline V gene (reference sequence). The V end lost 3 bases, the J end lost 4 bases, and 6 bases lay between the germline ends. The CDR3 length is 12 residues. CDR3: CASSFPLTEAFF. The CDR3 nucleotides are TGTGCCAGCAGCTTTCCCCTCACTGAAGCTTTCTTT.

This clonotype was counted many times. This chain connects TRBV14 to TRBJ2-3, with D unclear. The CDR3 extends over 16 amino acids. Germline CDR1 is SGHDN and CDR2 is FVKESK. Trimming left V 1 base short and J 6 bases short, with 17 bases between. The CDR3 DNA follows: TGTGCCAGCAGCCAAGGGGTCCCCCGCATAAGGGATACGCAGTATTTT. Its protein is CASSQGVPRIRDTQYF.

The genes are TRBV5-1 and TRBJ2-5; 9 nucleotides match TRBD2. CDR1 is SGHRS and CDR2 is YFSETQ in the germline V gene. This CDR3 contains 16 residues. Unmatched junction bases numbered 5, after V lost 1 base and J lost 1 base. The CDR3 protein is CASSLFRAGGQETQYF. CDR3 sequence (DNA): TGCGCCAGCAGCTTGTTTCGAGCGGGAGGCCAAGAGACCCAGTACTTC.

This clonotype was detected many times. V usage is TRBV7-9 and J usage is TRBJ2-5; D remains ambiguous. The V gene's germline CDR1 is SEHNR and CDR2 FQNEAQ (reference sequence). The ends were cut back, 5 bases at V and 5 bases at J, with 6 bases in the middle. There are 11 residues in the CDR3. The CDR3 region has the DNA TGTGCCAGCAGCCCGACGGAGACCCAGTACTTC. The encoded protein is CASSPTETQYF.

This clonotype was recorded at least ten times. CDR3 DNA: TGTGCCAGCACCCCTAAAGACAGCAACACCGGGGAGCTGTTTTTT. Protein product: CASTPKDSNTGELFF. The chain employs TRBV7-9 and TRBJ2-2, with a weak D call TRBD1 (5 bases). Trimming stripped 7 bases from V and 2 bases from J, with 14 bases between. The CDR3 is 15 residues long. The germline V gene has CDR1 SEHNR and CDR2 FQNEAQ (reference sequence).

Ten or more counts support this clonotype. This chain joins TRBV5-1 and TRBJ1-6, with TRBD1 matching 7 bases. With V trimmed by 0 bases and J by 4 bases, 7 bases remained unmatched. This CDR3 has 17 amino acids. Germline V CDR1 and CDR2: SGHRS, YFSETQ. CDR3 sequence: CASSLVGDRVYNSPLHF. For the CDR3, the DNA is TGCGCCAGCAGCTTGGTGGGAGACAGGGTGTATAATTCACCCCTCCACTTT.

This clonotype was counted ten times or more. The gene calls are TRBV4-1 and TRBJ2-2; D uncertain. Germline V gene data show CDR1 as MGHRA and CDR2 as YSYEKL. The CDR3 has 12 amino acids. V was clipped by 2 bases and J by 7 bases, with 5 bases between them. CDR3 DNA sequence: TGCGCCAGCAGCCAACGCGGCGGGGAGCTGTTTTTT. Translation gives CASSQRGGELFF.

This clonotype has ten or more counts. The DNA of the CDR3 is TGTGCCAGCAGTAAACAGTCTTTATGGGAGACCCAGTACTTC. This sequence encodes CASSKQSLWETQYF. The rearrangement links TRBV6-1 to TRBJ2-5; D gene ambiguous. Germline V lookup: CDR1 MNHNS, CDR2 SASEGT. Trimming cost V 5 bases and J 5 bases, with 15 bases left between them. CDR3 length: 14 amino acids.

This clonotype was observed a few times. This chain connects TRBV5-5 to TRBJ2-4; weak D call: TRBD2 (6 bases). Germline V gene data show CDR1 as SGHKS and CDR2 as YYEKEE (reference sequence). V lost 0 bases and J 8 bases, leaving 15 bases between the germline ends. The CDR3 contains 15 residues. CDR3 sequence: CASSLGLRAGDIQYF. The DNA of the CDR3 is TGTGCCAGCAGCTTGGGGCTGCGAGCGGGCGACATTCAGTACTTC.

In its sample, this clonotype was seen many times. The chain has TRBV7-8 and TRBJ2-1, with D possibly TRBD2 on 6 matching bases. The germline CDR1 and CDR2 sequences are SGHVS and FQNEAQ. This CDR3 is 15 amino acids long. Between the trimmed V and J ends, which lost 3 bases and 4 bases, there was a span of 13 bases. The CDR3 region is CASSFGGRFYNEQFF. The CDR3 DNA sequence: TGTGCCAGCAGCTTTGGGGGGAGATTTTACAATGAGCAGTTCTTC.

Ten or more counts support this clonotype. This chain uses TRBV9 with TRBJ1-4, with a tentative D call TRBD1 (5 bases). The CDR3 has 16 residues. Germline values: CDR1 SGDLS, CDR2 YYNGEE. V shed 2 bases and J shed 3 bases, with 14 bases lying between them. CDR3 nucleotides: TGTGCCAGCAGCGTCGGGACGGTTCAAGCTAATGAAAAACTGTTTTTT. Amino acid sequence: CASSVGTVQANEKLFF.